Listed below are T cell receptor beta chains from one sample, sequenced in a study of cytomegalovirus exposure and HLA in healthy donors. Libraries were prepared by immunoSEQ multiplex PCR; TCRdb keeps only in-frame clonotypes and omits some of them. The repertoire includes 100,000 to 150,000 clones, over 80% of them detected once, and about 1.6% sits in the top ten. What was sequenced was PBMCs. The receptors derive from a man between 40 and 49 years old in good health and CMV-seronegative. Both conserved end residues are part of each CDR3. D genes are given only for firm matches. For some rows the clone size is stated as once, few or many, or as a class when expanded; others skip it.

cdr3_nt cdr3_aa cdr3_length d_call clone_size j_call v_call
TGTGCCAGCAGCCTCGGGGCGGGAGTCCACGAGCAGTACTTC CASSLGAGVHEQYF 14 TRBD2 . TRBJ2-7 TRBV7-9
TGTGCCAGCAGCGGACCTAGCGGGGGACCCGTGGTAGAGACCCAGTACTTC CASSGPSGGPVVETQYF 17 TRBD2 . TRBJ2-5 TRBV9
TGTGCCAGTAGTACCGGGACAGGGCCCAATGAGCAGTTCTTC CASSTGTGPNEQFF 14 TRBD1 . TRBJ2-1 TRBV19
TGTGCCAGCGCCGCCGGACAGGGAGCCTACGAGCAGTACTTC CASAAGQGAYEQYF 14 TRBD1 few TRBJ2-7 TRBV18
TGTGCCTGGAGTGTACCAGGAAGGGGGCCTACCGGGGAGCTGTTTTTT CAWSVPGRGPTGELFF 16 TRBD1 . TRBJ2-2 TRBV30
TGTGCCAGCAGGGGGACAGGCACTGGAAACACCATATATTTT CASRGTGTGNTIYF 14 TRBD1 . TRBJ1-3 TRBV28
TGTGCCAGCAGTTTATGGGGTCAGGGGGGCGAGCAGTACTTC CASSLWGQGGEQYF 14 . . TRBJ2-7 TRBV28
TGTGCCAGCAGTACCCCGGTAACTGGGGCCAACGTCCTGACTTTC CASSTPVTGANVLTF 15 . once TRBJ2-6 TRBV6-5
TGTGCCAGCAGCCTGGACAGGAGCTATGGCTACACCTTC CASSLDRSYGYTF 13 TRBD1 . TRBJ1-2 TRBV7-9
TGTGCCAGCGCGACTAGCAGAGCTTACGAGCAGTACTTC CASATSRAYEQYF 13 TRBD2 few TRBJ2-7 TRBV5-5
TGTGCCAGCAGTCGTCGAGATACGCAGTATTTT CASSRRDTQYF 11 . . TRBJ2-3 TRBV25-1
TGTGCCAGCAGTGATTATGGCAGACAGAACACCGGGGAGCTGTTTTTT CASSDYGRQNTGELFF 16 . . TRBJ2-2 TRBV2
TGCGCCAGCAGCCAAGGTCGACAGGACTCCTACGAGCAGTACTTC CASSQGRQDSYEQYF 15 . few TRBJ2-7 TRBV4-1
TGTGCCAGCAGCATGACAGGGACAGGGGGCGTGTTGAACACTGAAGCTTTCTTT CASSMTGTGGVLNTEAFF 18 TRBD1 . TRBJ1-1 TRBV5-5
TGCGACAGCAGCCAAGGACGGGGACTCACCGGGGAGCTGTTTTTT CDSSQGRGLTGELFF 15 . once TRBJ2-2 TRBV4-3
TGTGCCAGCAGCCGGGGGGGGGTGGGCACTGAAGCTTTCTTT CASSRGGVGTEAFF 14 . . TRBJ1-1 TRBV7-2
TGTGCCAGCAGCTCCGGGACAGGGGGCTCCCGGGGGTACGAGCAGTACTTC CASSSGTGGSRGYEQYF 17 TRBD1 . TRBJ2-7 TRBV13
TGCGCCAGCAGCCAAGACAGTTCCAATCAGCCCCAGCATTTT CASSQDSSNQPQHF 14 . few TRBJ1-5 TRBV4-3
TGTGCCAGCAGTGCCCGGGACTACTACGAGCAGTACTTC CASSARDYYEQYF 13 TRBD2 . TRBJ2-7 TRBV6-5
TGTGCCAGCAGCTGGGGGACAGGGCGCGAGCAGTACTTC CASSWGTGREQYF 13 TRBD1 . TRBJ2-7 TRBV7-2
TGCGCCAGCAGCCCCGGAGCCGGGACAGGGGGGGTTTATGGCTACACCTTC CASSPGAGTGGVYGYTF 17 TRBD1 . TRBJ1-2 TRBV4-3
TGTGCCAGCAGCTCATTAGTCTGGCGGAGGAGGGCCGGGGAGCTGTTTTTT CASSSLVWRRRAGELFF 17 . . TRBJ2-2 TRBV11-2
TGTGCCAGCAGTCTCCTAATGGCAGGGCAAGAGACCCAGTACTTC CASSLLMAGQETQYF 15 . . TRBJ2-5 TRBV27
TGCGCCAGCAGCTTGGCCGCGGTCGGCTCTGGGGCCAACGTCCTGACTTTC CASSLAAVGSGANVLTF 17 . . TRBJ2-6 TRBV5-1
TGTGCCAGCAGCCAACTCTTAGGACTTTCGGGAGCCGATGAGCAGTTCTTC CASSQLLGLSGADEQFF 17 . . TRBJ2-1 TRBV14
TGCGCCAGCAGCTTGATAGTTTCAGATACGCAGTATTTT CASSLIVSDTQYF 13 . . TRBJ2-3 TRBV5-1
TGTGCCATCAGTGCTAACAGGGGTTCCTACAATGAGCAGTTCTTC CAISANRGSYNEQFF 15 TRBD1 . TRBJ2-1 TRBV10-3
TGCGCCAGCAGCTTTTCGGGGGATGAGCAGTTCTTC CASSFSGDEQFF 12 . few TRBJ2-1 TRBV5-1
TGTGCCAGCAGCGCGGGGTATAATGAAAAACTGTTTTTT CASSAGYNEKLFF 13 . . TRBJ1-4 TRBV11-2
TGTGCCTGGAGTCGCAACGCCGCCACGTACTACGATACGCAGTATTTT CAWSRNAATYYDTQYF 16 . . TRBJ2-3 TRBV30
TGTGCCAGCAGCCCAAGGTCGGGACAGGGTTTTGCGGACATTCAGTACTTC CASSPRSGQGFADIQYF 17 TRBD1 once TRBJ2-4 TRBV7-9
TGTGCCAGCAGCTTAGCGGCCGGGGGGCCGGCAGATACGCAGTATTTT CASSLAAGGPADTQYF 16 . few TRBJ2-3 TRBV7-6
TGTGCCAGCAGCTTAGGCAGGGTTAGCAATCAGCCCCAGCATTTT CASSLGRVSNQPQHF 15 . few TRBJ1-5 TRBV7-8
TGTGCCAGCTCACCCAAGGGGGTTTTCGAGCGGGAAAGCTCCTACGAGCAGTACTTC CASSPKGVFERESSYEQYF 19 . . TRBJ2-7 TRBV18
TGTGCCAGCTCACCCCGGGACAGAACTAACTATGGCTACACCTTC CASSPRDRTNYGYTF 15 TRBD1 . TRBJ1-2 TRBV18
TGTGCCAGCAACCCGACTAGCGGGACGGGGGCCGGGGAGCTGTTTTTT CASNPTSGTGAGELFF 16 TRBD2 . TRBJ2-2 TRBV2
TGTGCCAGCAGCCCTGGTGGGACCCAGGGGAACTATGGCTACACCTTC CASSPGGTQGNYGYTF 16 . once TRBJ1-2 TRBV5-6
TGTGCCAGCAGTTTACCGACAGGCAGGCTTACTGAAGCTTTCTTT CASSLPTGRLTEAFF 15 . . TRBJ1-1 TRBV28
TGTGCCAGCAGTTTATCGGCAGGTGCCTACACTGAAGCTTTCTTT CASSLSAGAYTEAFF 15 . . TRBJ1-1 TRBV27
TGCGCCAGCAGCCAAGACAGGGTTAACACCGGGGAGCTGTTTTTT CASSQDRVNTGELFF 15 . . TRBJ2-2 TRBV4-3
TGTGCCAGCAGCGGAGGACAGGGTGGGGATGAAAAACTGTTTTTT CASSGGQGGDEKLFF 15 TRBD1 . TRBJ1-4 TRBV9
TGTGCCAGCAGCCCGATTAGCTCCTACGAGCAGTACTTC CASSPISSYEQYF 13 . . TRBJ2-7 TRBV11-2
TGCGCCAGCAGCCAAGATCAGGCCAACTCTGGAAACACCATATATTTT CASSQDQANSGNTIYF 16 . . TRBJ1-3 TRBV4-3
TGTGCCAGCAGCTTAGATGGGACTACCTATGATGAGCAGTTCTTC CASSLDGTTYDEQFF 15 TRBD2 . TRBJ2-1 TRBV7-2
TGTGCCAGCAGTTTTTACCGGGACAGGGGGCGATCACCCCTCCACTTT CASSFYRDRGRSPLHF 16 TRBD1 . TRBJ1-6 TRBV28